These T cell receptor beta chains were read from a single sample in a study of T cell changes during pregnancy in multiple sclerosis. Profiling relied on immunoSEQ multiplex PCR, and the TCRdb table lists in-frame clones only, not all of them. The table lists around 40,000 clones, around 93% of them singletons. Sequenced here: CD4+ T cells from peripheral blood mononuclear cells, sampled in the third trimester of pregnancy. These receptors came from a female donor with multiple sclerosis, enrolled in a pregnancy study. Both conserved end residues are part of each CDR3. D genes are given only for firm matches.

v_call: TRBV6-1; j_call: TRBJ2-7; d_call: TRBD2; cdr3_aa: CASTISGTLYEQYF; cdr3_nt: TGTGCCAGCACAATTAGCGGGACCCTCTACGAGCAGTACTTC
v_call: TRBV7-2; j_call: TRBJ1-2; d_call: NA; cdr3_aa: CASSRDGPREEGYTF; cdr3_nt: TGTGCCAGCAGCCGAGATGGACCGAGGGAGGAAGGCTACACCTTC
v_call: TRBV6-1; j_call: TRBJ2-3; d_call: NA; cdr3_aa: CASRAGGNTQYF; cdr3_nt: TGTGCCAGCAGGGCAGGGGGGAATACGCAGTATTTT
v_call: TRBV19; j_call: TRBJ1-1; d_call: TRBD1; cdr3_aa: CASRERTGGFTEAFF; cdr3_nt: TGTGCCAGTAGGGAAAGGACAGGGGGCTTCACTGAAGCTTTCTTT
v_call: TRBV19; j_call: TRBJ2-1; d_call: TRBD2; cdr3_aa: CASSIRLAGGTGEQFF; cdr3_nt: TGTGCCAGTAGTATCCGACTAGCGGGGGGAACGGGTGAGCAGTTCTTC
v_call: TRBV6-1; j_call: TRBJ1-1; d_call: TRBD1; cdr3_aa: CASSALAGGQAIPNTEAFF; cdr3_nt: TGTGCCAGCAGTGCCCTGGCAGGGGGCCAGGCCATCCCGAACACTGAAGCTTTCTTT
v_call: TRBV2; j_call: TRBJ2-2; d_call: TRBD1; cdr3_aa: CASSGQGNTGELFF; cdr3_nt: TGTGCCAGCAGTGGACAGGGGAACACCGGGGAGCTGTTTTTT
v_call: TRBV11-2; j_call: TRBJ1-2; d_call: NA; cdr3_aa: CASSFESGYGYTF; cdr3_nt: TGTGCCAGCAGCTTTGAATCCGGCTATGGCTACACCTTC
v_call: TRBV30; j_call: TRBJ1-2; d_call: TRBD1; cdr3_aa: CAWSRPQGALGYTF; cdr3_nt: TGTGCCTGGAGTCGACCACAGGGGGCGCTTGGCTACACCTTC
v_call: TRBV27; j_call: TRBJ1-2; d_call: TRBD1; cdr3_aa: CASSSRYGQGNYGYTF; cdr3_nt: TGTGCCAGCAGTTCGCGATATGGACAGGGGAACTATGGCTACACCTTC
v_call: TRBV6-1; j_call: TRBJ1-1; d_call: NA; cdr3_aa: CASSVEQENTEAFF; cdr3_nt: TGTGCCAGCAGCGTGGAACAGGAGAACACTGAAGCTTTCTTT
v_call: TRBV10-2; j_call: TRBJ2-5; d_call: NA; cdr3_aa: CATWLAETQYF; cdr3_nt: TGCGCCACCTGGCTAGCGGAGACCCAGTACTTC
v_call: TRBV11-1; j_call: TRBJ2-6; d_call: TRBD1; cdr3_aa: CASIKRQGASGANVLTF; cdr3_nt: TGTGCCAGCATCAAACGACAGGGGGCCTCTGGGGCCAACGTCCTGACTTTC
v_call: TRBV7-9; j_call: TRBJ1-1; d_call: NA; cdr3_aa: CASSRGRDTEAFF; cdr3_nt: TGTGCCAGCAGCCGGGGGAGGGACACTGAAGCTTTCTTT
v_call: TRBV6-6; j_call: TRBJ2-1; d_call: TRBD2; cdr3_aa: CASRGTSSNEQFF; cdr3_nt: TGTGCCAGCAGGGGGACTAGCAGCAATGAGCAGTTCTTC
v_call: TRBV19; j_call: TRBJ2-3; d_call: TRBD2; cdr3_aa: CASSNDRRLAGDSSTDTQYF; cdr3_nt: TGTGCCAGTAGTAACGATCGGAGACTAGCGGGGGATTCTAGCACAGATACGCAGTATTTT
v_call: TRBV15; j_call: TRBJ2-7; d_call: TRBD2; cdr3_aa: CATSRDRTSGRFEQYF; cdr3_nt: TGTGCCACCAGCAGAGATCGGACTAGCGGGAGATTCGAGCAGTACTTC
v_call: TRBV6-6; j_call: TRBJ1-1; d_call: TRBD1; cdr3_aa: CASSSQGYEAFF; cdr3_nt: TGTGCCAGCAGTTCACAGGGGTATGAAGCTTTCTTT